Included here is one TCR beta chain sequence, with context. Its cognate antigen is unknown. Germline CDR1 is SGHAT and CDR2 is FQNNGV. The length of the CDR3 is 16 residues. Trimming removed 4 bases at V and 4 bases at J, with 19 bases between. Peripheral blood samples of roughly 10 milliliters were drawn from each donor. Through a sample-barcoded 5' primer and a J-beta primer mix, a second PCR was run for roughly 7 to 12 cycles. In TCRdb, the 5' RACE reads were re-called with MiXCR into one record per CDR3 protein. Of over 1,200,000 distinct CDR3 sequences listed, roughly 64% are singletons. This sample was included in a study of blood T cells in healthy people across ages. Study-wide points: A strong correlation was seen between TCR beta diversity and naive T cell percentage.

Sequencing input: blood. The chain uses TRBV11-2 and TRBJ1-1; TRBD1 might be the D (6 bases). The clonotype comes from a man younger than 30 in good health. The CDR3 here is CASSSRSGGRRTEAFF. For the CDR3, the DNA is TGTGCCAGCAGCTCCCGTTCCGGGGGGCGCCGCACTGAAGCTTTCTTT.